This passage covers 20 T cell receptor beta chains from one sample sequenced in a study of a mutant IDH1 vaccine in newly diagnosed glioma. The antigens for these receptors are not known. This table comes from immunoSEQ multiplex PCR, and its TCRdb copy is limited to in-frame clones, with some not included. The table records 77,000 or so clones, 85% to 90% of them present only once. The time point is: week 23, last vaccination. Every vaccination contained 300 ug of the mutant IDH1 20-mer peptide and was paired with topical imiquimod. Material: PBMCs, obtained from a glioma patient whose treatment included an IDH1 peptide vaccine. Source of these receptors: a woman aged 45-65 years with glioma.

The chain has TRBV18 and TRBJ2-3; 10 positions agree with TRBD1. Trimming removed 3 bases from V and 1 base from J; junction bases left unmatched: 4. This CDR3 region has 16 residues. Germline V CDR1 and CDR2: KGHSH, LQKENI. The CDR3 DNA sequence: TGTGCCAGCTCACCTCCGGGACAGGGGCGCACAGATACGCAGTATTTT. Translated: CASSPPGQGRTDTQYF.

The genes are TRBV5-4 and TRBJ1-2; D uncertain. The CDR3 loop spans 12 amino acids. Germline V gives CDR1 SGHNT, CDR2 YYREEE (reference sequence). V lost 3 bases to trimming and J lost 8 bases, with 11 bases between them. The DNA of the CDR3 is TGTGCCAGCAGCTCCCCCGTGATGGGCTACACCTTC. Protein product: CASSSPVMGYTF.

This clone showed up just a few times. The chain carries TRBV2 and TRBJ1-1; perhaps TRBD1 as D (5 bases). V shed 5 bases and J shed 5 bases, with 15 bases lying between them. The germline V gene has CDR1 SNHLY and CDR2 FYNNEI. CDR3 length: 14 residues. CDR3 nucleotides: TGTGCCAGCAGTCCTTTGGTGGAGGGGACTGAAGCTTTCTTT. It translates to CASSPLVEGTEAFF.

This clone was counted a single time. The gene calls are TRBV20-1 and TRBJ2-7; D remains unclear. This CDR3 region has 11 residues. In germline, CDR1 is DFQATT, CDR2 SNEGSKA (reference sequence). Deletions cut 3 bases from V and 5 bases from J, with 8 bases between. CDR3 sequence reads: CSASNVDEQYF. In DNA, the CDR3 is TGCAGTGCTAGTAACGTGGACGAGCAGTACTTC.

The rearrangement uses TRBV14 and TRBJ1-6; D call uncertain. The V gene lost 1 base and the J gene lost 9 bases, with 7 bases spanning the gap. CDR3 size: 13 residues. Looked up from germline, CDR1 is SGHDN and CDR2 is FVKESK. The chain's CDR3 is CASSQVVFSPLHF. The DNA of the CDR3 is TGTGCCAGCAGCCAAGTGGTGTTTTCACCCCTCCACTTT.

The chain recombines TRBV18 with TRBJ2-5, with D perhaps TRBD2 (5 bases). The CDR3 has 12 residues. Germline V gene lookup returns CDR1 KGHSH and CDR2 LQKENI. With 5 bases removed from V and 3 bases from J, the gap between germline ends came to 7 bases. The CDR3 DNA is TGTGCCAGCTCAGAGGGTGAAGAGACCCAGTACTTC. The encoded protein is CASSEGEETQYF.

The chain uses TRBV29-1 and TRBJ2-3; TRBD2 matches 8 bases. CDR3 size: 13 residues. Trimming cost V 3 bases and J 7 bases; bases outside gene matches: 6. Germline V gives CDR1 SQVTM, CDR2 ANQGSEA. CDR3: CSVDGRVDYTQYF. In DNA, the CDR3 is TGCAGCGTTGACGGGAGGGTGGATTATACGCAGTATTTT.

The chain uses TRBV5-1 and TRBJ2-7, with TRBD2 as a possible D gene (5 bases). V was shortened by 6 bases and J by 3 bases, with 16 bases between the two germline ends. The CDR3 sequence is 14 residues long. Looked up from germline, CDR1 is SGHRS and CDR2 is YFSETQ. Here the CDR3 reads CASKPREQYYEQYF. CDR3 DNA sequence: TGCGCCAGCAAACCTCGGGAACAATACTACGAGCAGTACTTC.

As concerns this clone: This same CDR3 is encoded by further DNA sequences in the sample. The rearrangement links TRBV4-2 to TRBJ2-6; D not certain. V was trimmed by 0 bases and J by 0 bases, leaving 12 bases between them. Germline V gene lookup returns CDR1 LGHNA and CDR2 YNFKEQ. This CDR3 is built from 18 residues. CDR3 residues: CASSQDLRSDSGANVLTF. In nucleotides, the CDR3 is TGTGCCAGCAGCCAAGATCTGAGGAGTGACTCTGGGGCCAACGTCCTGACTTTC.

V is TRBV28 and J is TRBJ2-2; D uncertain. V lost 6 bases, J lost 5 bases, and 13 bases lay in between. CDR3 size: 14 residues. The germline V gene encodes CDR1 MDHEN and CDR2 SYDVKM. CDR3 coding DNA: TGTGCCAGCAGCTCGGTCCTTAGAACCGGGGAGCTGTTTTTT. It specifies CASSSVLRTGELFF.

The genes are TRBV18 and TRBJ1-2; weak D call: TRBD1 (5 bases). V was clipped by 4 bases and J by 2 bases, with 11 bases between them. The germline CDR1 and CDR2 sequences are KGHSH and LQKENI. The CDR3 runs 14 residues. CDR3 loop: CASSQQQENYGYTF. CDR3 DNA sequence: TGTGCCAGCTCACAACAACAGGAGAACTATGGCTACACCTTC.

CDR3 in DNA: TGTGCCAGTAGTTTAAGCTTTAGGACAGGGGACTATGGCTACACCTTC. The encoded protein is CASSLSFRTGDYGYTF. The chain uses TRBV19 and TRBJ1-2, with 9 bases aligning to TRBD1. Germline loops: CDR1 LNHDA, CDR2 SQIVND (reference sequence). CDR3 length: 16 amino acids. The J segment lost 3 bases and the V segment lost 5 bases, leaving 10 bases of the junction unmatched.

V and J are TRBV4-1 and TRBJ2-3; the match to TRBD2 covers 9 bases. Germline CDR1 MGHRA, CDR2 YSYEKL. Trimming took 8 bases from V and 4 from J; bases not matched to a gene: 13. The CDR3 is made up of 16 amino acids. CDR3 protein: CASRGRAGGPADTQYF. CDR3 nucleotide sequence: TGCGCCAGCCGGGGGCGGGCGGGAGGGCCAGCAGATACGCAGTATTTT.

The chain links TRBV10-3 to TRBJ1-3; TRBD1 is a possible D gene (6 bases). Germline V CDR1 and CDR2: ENHRY, SYGVKD. Trimming removed 3 bases from V and 10 bases from J, with 19 bases in between. The CDR3 loop spans 15 amino acids. Written as DNA, the CDR3 is TGTGCCATCAGTGACCCGAGGGGGGCCGGGGAAACCATATATTTT. It codes for CAISDPRGAGETIYF.

In its sample, this clone was seen a few times. V is TRBV19 and J is TRBJ1-5, with D perhaps TRBD1 (5 bases). Germline-derived CDR1 and CDR2 are LNHDA and SQIVND (reference sequence). Trimming took 7 bases from V and 0 from J, leaving 7 bases between them. This CDR3 has 13 amino acids. Written as DNA, the CDR3 is TGTGCCAGTAATGGGGGTAGCAATCAGCCCCAGCATTTT. Protein product: CASNGGSNQPQHF.

This clone was observed a single time. The chain uses TRBV18 and TRBJ1-2; D may be TRBD1 (6 bases). The CDR3 extends over 14 amino acids. The germline gives CDR1 KGHSH, CDR2 LQKENI. Trimming left V 0 bases short and J 8 bases short, with 13 bases between. In DNA, the CDR3 is TGTGCCAGCTCACCACCGGCGCAGGGACAAGGCTACACCTTC. Its translation: CASSPPAQGQGYTF.

The chain carries TRBV5-1 and TRBJ2-1, with D possibly being TRBD2 (6 bases). Trimming pared 9 bases from V and 4 bases from J, leaving 8 bases between. Per the germline V gene, CDR1 is SGHRS and CDR2 is YFSETQ. The CDR3 is 11 amino acids. The CDR3 nucleotides are TGCGCCACGGGGGATTACAATGAGCAGTTCTTC. It codes for CATGDYNEQFF.

This clone showed up just a few times. The chain carries TRBV6-1 and TRBJ1-2; D remains unclear. This CDR3 has 13 residues. CDR1 MNHNS and CDR2 SASEGT come from the germline V gene. Trimming took off 3 bases at V and 7 bases at J, with 12 bases between the two ends. CDR3 loop: CASSDLKHRGYTF. CDR3 sequence (DNA): TGTGCCAGCAGTGATCTAAAGCACCGTGGCTACACCTTC.

V usage is TRBV10-1 and J usage is TRBJ2-2, with 9 bases matching TRBD2. The length of the CDR3 is 19 residues. From germline, CDR1 is WNHNN and CDR2 SYGVQD (reference sequence). After removal of 4 bases from V and 4 bases from J, the junction contained 16 bases not matched to a gene. The chain's CDR3 is CASSGWAAAGGPVTGELFF. Here the CDR3 DNA reads TGCGCCAGCAGTGGCTGGGCGGCGGCGGGAGGGCCGGTCACCGGGGAGCTGTTTTTT.

The chain uses TRBV9 and TRBJ2-3; 15 nucleotides match TRBD2. Germline CDR1 reads SGDLS; CDR2 reads YYNGEE. The V gene end was trimmed by 3 bases and the J gene end by 3 bases; junction bases not matched to a gene: 2. The CDR3 consists of 16 residues. CDR3 sequence reads: CASSDGTSGRTDTQYF. CDR3 sequence (DNA): TGTGCCAGCAGCGATGGGACTAGCGGGAGGACAGATACGCAGTATTTT.